The T cell receptor beta chain under discussion was sequenced for a study of blood T cell repertoires in COVID-19 (dated by TCRdb to 2020 to 2021). For the wider study: Samples covering the acute and convalescent phases of COVID-19 were provided by collaborators in the United States, Italy and Spain. Deeply sampled blood TCRbeta repertoires from subjects exposed to, actively infected with, or recovered from COVID-19 were included in the dataset. The samples were drawn from the first 160 participants of the ongoing ImmuneRACE study and from 1,200 or so subjects provided by 6 global collaborators. The repertoires were made available in a free public database intended to serve as a resource for research on the immune response to SARS-CoV-2. Where available, HLA class I and class II types were obtained from metadata supplied by the sample provider rather than from assay-based typing. Sample metadata almost always included a de-identified subject ID, COVID-19 status, age in years and sex. The prospective study material was composed of cDNA or gDNA derived from T cells, B-cell-depleted T cells, or PBMCs.

V is trimmed back by 4 bases and J by 4 bases, and the junction contains 10 bases that no gene match accounts for. The germline V gene (reference sequence) specifies SGHNT as CDR1 and YYREEE as CDR2. Including cysteine and phenylalanine, the CDR3 has 15 amino acids. Just the 45-base CDR3 DNA is kept, in frame starting at base 1. Whole blood was collected in K2EDTA tubes by collaborating institutions according to the institutions' own protocols. For TCRbeta analysis, collaborators shipped samples as frozen whole blood, isolated PBMCs, or DNA extracted from either of those sample types. On this clone: Its antigen remains unidentified. Per-base qualities were not stored, and no clone one base away is much larger.

TCRbeta CDR3 regions were amplified from genomic DNA using the immunoSEQ Assay, a bias-controlled multiplex PCR. As for how the authors treated the data: Nucleated cell counts per sample were estimated from amplification of reference gene primers within the assay. Sequence reads were collapsed and filtered to measure the absolute abundance of every unique TCRbeta CDR3 rearrangement. For each sample, productive Simpson clonality was calculated as the square root of Simpson's diversity index over productive rearrangements. The clones in this table, taken by TCRdb from immuneACCESS, are in-frame only. Not every clone is retained; where verified, under half of the shortfall comes from an unresolved V gene, and the cause of the rest is unknown. That table gives V, J and clone size, and the DNA gave D and trimming. The sample table holds about 220,000 clones, of which less than 85% were seen once. The leading ten clones occupy approximately 3.8% of the sample.

Overall study outcomes, separate from this receptor: Clinical and demographic metadata were provided uncurated, with the amount varying by source and participant.

The specimen was peripheral blood. The sequence is built from TRBV5-4 and TRBJ2-5; TRBD2 lines up with 7 middle nucleotides. This TCR came from a woman aged 80 or over with acute or convalescent COVID-19. CDR3 loop: CASSPQTSVRETQYF. The DNA reads TGTGCCAGCAGCCCCCAAACTAGCGTAAGAGAGACCCAGTACTTC.